A selection of T cell receptor beta chains follows, all from one sample in a study of cytomegalovirus exposure and HLA in healthy donors. Generated by immunoSEQ multiplex PCR, the TCRdb table keeps only in-frame clones and is missing some. The sample shows approximately 290,000 clones, about 80% of them seen only once. The sequenced material came from PBMCs. These receptors originate from a girl aged 2-10 years in good health and CMV-seronegative. Each CDR3 is given with its conserved first and last residue. D genes are given only for firm matches. For some rows the clone size is stated as once, few or many, or as a class when expanded; others skip it.

TRBJ2-7	TRBV6-1	NA	NA	TGTGCCAGCATTTGGGGCTTTGACGAGCAGTACTTC	CASIWGFDEQYF
TRBJ2-2	TRBV18	TRBD2	NA	TGTGCCAGCTCCCTTAGACTAGCGGGAGTGAGGACCGGGGAGCTGTTTTTT	CASSLRLAGVRTGELFF
TRBJ1-6	TRBV28	TRBD1	NA	TGTGCCAGCAGTGAAAACAGGGGGCCCTATAATTCACCCCTCCACTTT	CASSENRGPYNSPLHF
TRBJ1-1	TRBV2	NA	NA	TGTGCCAGCAGCGATACCCAGGAGAACACTGAAGCTTTCTTT	CASSDTQENTEAFF
TRBJ2-2	TRBV5-4	TRBD1	NA	TGTGCCAGCAGCTTAGGACAGGGGGTTACCGGGGAGCTGTTTTTT	CASSLGQGVTGELFF
TRBJ1-1	TRBV6-5	NA	NA	TGTGCCAGCAGTTATCCCCCGGGTGTATGGACTGAAGCTTTCTTT	CASSYPPGVWTEAFF
TRBJ1-1	TRBV6-1	NA	once	TGTGCCAGCAGTGAAAGGGAGGGGATAAAAGCTTTCTTT	CASSEREGIKAFF
TRBJ1-3	TRBV27	NA	NA	TGTGCCAGCAGTTTAAGGGGCTCTGGAAACACCATATATTTT	CASSLRGSGNTIYF
TRBJ1-4	TRBV2	TRBD1	few	TGTGCCAGCAGTAAGACAGGGCCTAATGAAAAACTGTTTTTT	CASSKTGPNEKLFF
TRBJ2-7	TRBV5-5	TRBD2	NA	TGTGCCAGCAGCTTGACTAGCGGGGGGACCTACGAGCAGTACTTC	CASSLTSGGTYEQYF
TRBJ2-1	TRBV11-2	TRBD1	once	TGTGCCAGCAGATACAGGGGTTCCTACAATGAGCAGTTCTTC	CASRYRGSYNEQFF
TRBJ1-1	TRBV7-9	NA	NA	TGTGCCAGCAGCTCTAGATACAAAGAGAGGACTGAAGCTTTCTTT	CASSSRYKERTEAFF
TRBJ2-5	TRBV6-1	NA	NA	TGTGCCAGCACCGAAAGAAGTAGAAAAGAGACCCAGTACTTC	CASTERSRKETQYF
TRBJ1-3	TRBV5-8	TRBD1	NA	TGTGCCAGCAGCCCTGGGACAGTCTCTGGAAACACCATATATTTT	CASSPGTVSGNTIYF
TRBJ1-1	TRBV19	NA	NA	TGTGCCAGTAATTCCCAAGGCAGGGGCACTGAAGCTTTCTTT	CASNSQGRGTEAFF
TRBJ2-3	TRBV19	NA	NA	TGTGCCAGTAGTGTCCCTGGGAGTAGTTGGCGATTTGATACGCAGTATTTT	CASSVPGSSWRFDTQYF
TRBJ1-1	TRBV10-3	TRBD1	once	TGTGCCATCACCCCGGCGAGGGACAGGGGAGGGAACACTGAAGCTTTCTTT	CAITPARDRGGNTEAFF
TRBJ1-4	TRBV19	NA	NA	TGTGCCAGTAGTATGCCCGAGGGGGCAACTAATGAAAAACTGTTTTTT	CASSMPEGATNEKLFF
TRBJ1-5	TRBV19	TRBD1	NA	TGTGCCAGTACCACAGGGGTTCAGCCCCAGCATTTT	CASTTGVQPQHF
TRBJ2-2	TRBV11-3	TRBD1	few	TGTGCCAGCAGCCAGGACAGGGGAACCGGGGAGCTGTTTTTT	CASSQDRGTGELFF
TRBJ2-7	TRBV7-9	TRBD2	NA	TGTGCCAGCAGCCCGTCAGGGCTAGCGGGAGGGCCGTGGGTTTTC	CASSPSGLAGGPWVF
TRBJ2-1	TRBV4-1	NA	few	TGCGCCAGCAGCGGGCGAACGGGGGACTACAATGAGCAGTTCTTC	CASSGRTGDYNEQFF
TRBJ2-7	TRBV28	NA	NA	TGTGCCAGCAGTTTATATGCCCGGGAGTACTTC	CASSLYAREYF
TRBJ1-1	TRBV5-1	TRBD1	NA	TGCGCCAGCAGCCCCAGGGGGCCCACTGAAGCTTTCTTT	CASSPRGPTEAFF
TRBJ2-5	TRBV9	NA	NA	TGTGCCAGCAGCGTTTTGGGAACGGTGGAGGCGACCCAGTACTTC	CASSVLGTVEATQYF
TRBJ2-1	TRBV10-3	TRBD2	NA	TGTGCCATCAGTAGTGGACTAGCGGGAGGACCCAGCTCCTACAATGAGCAGTTCTTC	CAISSGLAGGPSSYNEQFF
TRBJ2-7	TRBV5-6	TRBD1	NA	TGTGCCAGCAGCGGCGGACAGGATCGGAAAGAGCAGTACTTC	CASSGGQDRKEQYF
TRBJ1-5	TRBV7-3	NA	NA	TGTGCCAGCAGCTCCCCCAGGCCCCAGCATTTT	CASSSPRPQHF
TRBJ2-1	TRBV27	NA	NA	TGTGCCAGCAGTTTAGTGGCGGGACCCTACAATGAGCAGTTCTTC	CASSLVAGPYNEQFF
TRBJ2-1	TRBV28	TRBD2	NA	TGTGCCAGCAGTTCAACTAGCGGGAGACGATACAATGAGCAGTTCTTC	CASSSTSGRRYNEQFF
TRBJ1-1	TRBV28	NA	NA	TGTGCCAGCAGTTTAGGAGACAGGAAAAACACTGAAGCTTTCTTT	CASSLGDRKNTEAFF
TRBJ1-5	TRBV4-1	TRBD1	NA	TGCGCCAGCAGCCTACCGACAGGGTCAGGCAATCAGCCCCAGCATTTT	CASSLPTGSGNQPQHF
TRBJ2-5	TRBV9	NA	NA	TGTGCCAGCAGCGTAGAAGGAGGATCGGTGGAGACCCAGTACTTC	CASSVEGGSVETQYF
TRBJ2-3	TRBV7-8	TRBD2	NA	TGTGCCAGCAGCCAAATAGAGCGGGGTAGCACAGATACGCAGTATTTT	CASSQIERGSTDTQYF
TRBJ2-7	TRBV28	TRBD2	NA	TGTGCCAGCAGTTTAGGCCGGCCGGGGGGCTCCTACGAGCAGTACTTC	CASSLGRPGGSYEQYF
TRBJ1-2	TRBV6-5	NA	NA	TGTGCCAGCAGTTACTCAGCATCATCTCACTATGGCTACACCTTC	CASSYSASSHYGYTF
TRBJ2-2	TRBV9	TRBD2	NA	TGTGCCAGCGGAAATCCGGGGGGGGGCACCGGGGAGCTGTTTTTT	CASGNPGGGTGELFF
TRBJ1-2	TRBV28	NA	NA	TGTGCCAGCAGTTCGACAGGACCCTATGGCTACACCTTC	CASSSTGPYGYTF
TRBJ2-7	TRBV7-8	NA	NA	TGTGCCAGCAGTGGACAGAATTTCCCCTACGAGCAGTACTTC	CASSGQNFPYEQYF
TRBJ1-4	TRBV4-1	NA	NA	TGCGCCAGCAGCCAAGAAGGGGCTACAGGGTCCGAAAAACTGTTTTTT	CASSQEGATGSEKLFF
TRBJ2-7	TRBV30	NA	NA	TGTGCCTGGAGTACGGGGAGCTCCTACGAGCAGTACTTC	CAWSTGSSYEQYF
TRBJ1-1	TRBV6-5	TRBD1	NA	TGTGCCAGCAGTTACGGGGACAGGGAGCACACTGAAGCTTTCTTT	CASSYGDREHTEAFF
TRBJ1-5	TRBV30	TRBD1	NA	TGTGCCTGGAGTGCGCCGGGACAGGGCCATCAGCCCCAGCATTTT	CAWSAPGQGHQPQHF